The 27 T cell receptor beta chains reported below all come from one sample, sequenced in a study of cytomegalovirus exposure and HLA in healthy donors. Vbeta (60) and Jbeta (13) primers were used in the PCR. Generated by immunoSEQ multiplex PCR, the TCRdb table keeps only in-frame clones and is missing some. This sample has some 160,000 clones, with 80% to 90% found just once. Sequenced input: PBMCs. The origin of the receptors is a middle-aged man in good health and CMV-seropositive.

This clone was recorded many times. The chain couples TRBV14 to TRBJ2-3, with 9 bases aligning to TRBD2. The CDR3 is 16 residues long. V shed 2 bases and J 4 bases; nucleotides not matched to a gene: 7. From germline, CDR1 is SGHDN and CDR2 FVKESK. For the CDR3, the DNA is TGTGCCAGCAGCCAAACCGGGACTAGCTCGGCAGATACGCAGTATTTT. Translated: CASSQTGTSSADTQYF.

The V gene is TRBV4-1, the J gene TRBJ2-2, with D perhaps matching TRBD2 (6 bases). This CDR3 is built from 14 residues. Deletions cut 4 bases from V and 1 base from J, with 7 bases between. CDR1 MGHRA and CDR2 YSYEKL come from the germline V gene. Here the CDR3 reads CASSPGLNTGELFF. CDR3 nucleotide sequence: TGCGCCAGCAGCCCGGGACTGAACACCGGGGAGCTGTTTTTT.

V gene TRBV9 combines with J gene TRBJ2-3, with TRBD2 matching over 13 bases. The CDR3 is made up of 17 amino acids. V shed 3 bases, J shed 3 bases, and the junction held 7 bases outside the gene matches. Per germline, CDR1 SGDLS and CDR2 YYNGEE. CDR3 DNA: TGTGCCAGCAGCGGTAGATCACTAGCGGGAGGGACAGATACGCAGTATTTT. Its translation: CASSGRSLAGGTDTQYF. Full variable domain (missing parts from reference TRBV9 and TRBJ2-3): DSGVTQTPKHLITATGQRVTLRCSPRSGDLSVYWYQQSLDQGLQFLIQYYNGEERAKGNILERFSAQQFPDLHSELNLSSLELGDSALYFCASSGRSLAGGTDTQYFGPGTRLTVL.

This sequence joins TRBV27 and TRBJ1-5, with D possibly matching TRBD1 (5 bases). Germline values: CDR1 MNHEY, CDR2 SMNVEV (reference sequence). The germline V and J ends were trimmed by 3 bases and 3 bases, with 9 bases remaining between them. The CDR3 runs to 14 residues. CDR3 DNA: TGTGCCAGCAGTTTGGCAGGGTACAATCAGCCCCAGCATTTT. Encoded protein: CASSLAGYNQPQHF.

The chain employs TRBV11-1 and TRBJ2-3; D is perhaps TRBD1 (6 bases). The V gene's germline CDR1 is SGHAT and CDR2 FQDESV (reference sequence). The V end lost 1 base, the J end lost 0 bases, and 14 bases lay between the germline ends. This CDR3 is 17 amino acids long. CDR3 in amino acids: CASSLVDVGHSTDTQYF. DNA for the CDR3: TGTGCCAGCAGCTTAGTAGATGTGGGACACAGCACAGATACGCAGTATTTT. Complete variable domain (other parts from reference TRBV11-1 and TRBJ2-3): EAEVAQSPRYKITEKSQAVAFWCDPISGHATLYWYRQILGQGPELLVQFQDESVVDDSQLPKDRFSAERLKGVDSTLKIQPAELGDSAMYLCASSLVDVGHSTDTQYFGPGTRLTVL.

The gene calls are TRBV5-1 and TRBJ2-5; D is unresolved. Germline CDR1 is SGHRS and CDR2 is YFSETQ. V lost 9 bases, J lost 0 bases, and 21 bases lay in between. The CDR3 is 16 amino acids. The CDR3 spells CAILIPSRMNQETQYF. The CDR3 DNA reads as TGCGCCATCCTTATACCTTCGCGAATGAACCAAGAGACCCAGTACTTC. Supplemented by reference TRBV5-1 and TRBJ2-5, the full variable domain reads KAGVTQTPRYLIKTRGQQVTLSCSPISGHRSVSWYQQTPGQGLQFLFEYFSETQRNKGNFPGRFSGRQFSNSRSEMNVSTLELGDSALYLCAILIPSRMNQETQYFGPGTRLLVL.

This clone has just one count. The chain has TRBV12-5 and TRBJ2-3; 7 nucleotides match TRBD2. Per germline, CDR1 LGHNT and CDR2 FRNRAP. The ends lost 5 bases at V and 2 bases at J; junction bases unmatched: 10. CDR3 size: 16 residues. CDR3 residues: CASGPGLGKATDTQYF. CDR3 coding DNA: TGTGCTAGTGGTCCAGGACTAGGGAAAGCCACAGATACGCAGTATTTT. Supplemented by reference TRBV12-5 and TRBJ2-3, the full variable domain reads DARVTQTPRHKVTEMGQEVTMRCQPILGHNTVFWYRQTMMQGLELLAYFRNRAPLDDSGMPKDRFSAEMPDATLATLKIQPSEPRDSAVYFCASGPGLGKATDTQYFGPGTRLTVL.

The rearrangement uses TRBV7-2 and TRBJ1-3; TRBD1 agrees at 7 bases. CDR1 is SGHTA and CDR2 is FQGNSA in the germline V gene. The J segment lost 0 bases and the V segment lost 5 bases, leaving 7 bases of the junction unmatched. The CDR3 covers 16 residues. The CDR3 here is CASSTWTGSSGNTIYF. As DNA, the CDR3 is TGTGCCAGCAGCACCTGGACAGGTAGCTCTGGAAACACCATATATTTT. The full variable domain, completed using reference TRBV7-2 and TRBJ1-3, is GAGVSQSPSNKVTEKGKDVELRCDPISGHTALYWYRQSLGQGLEFLIYFQGNSAPDKSGLPSDRFSAERTGGSVSTLTIQRTQQEDSAVYLCASSTWTGSSGNTIYFGEGSWLTVV.

The chain uses TRBV7-3 and TRBJ1-2, with D perhaps TRBD1 (6 bases). Deletions cut 0 bases from V and 7 bases from J, with 12 bases between. The CDR3 spans 14 residues. CDR1 SGHTA and CDR2 FQGTGA come from the germline V gene. CDR3 nucleotide sequence: TGTGCCAGCAGCTTAACTGGGGGGGCGAGTGGCTACACCTTC. This codes for CASSLTGGASGYTF. Complete variable domain (other parts from reference TRBV7-3 and TRBJ1-2): GAGVSQTPSNKVTEKGKYVELRCDPISGHTALYWYRQSLGQGPEFLIYFQGTGAADDSGLPNDRFFAVRPEGSVSTLKIQRTERGDSAVYLCASSLTGGASGYTFGSGTRLTVV.

The chain recombines TRBV6-5 with TRBJ2-5; no clear D gene. This CDR3 is built from 14 residues. Germline CDR1 MNHEY, CDR2 SVGAGI. The ends were cut back, 0 bases at V and 6 bases at J, with 11 bases in the middle. CDR3 protein: CASSYSNSEQTQYF. Here the CDR3 DNA reads TGTGCCAGCAGTTACTCGAACTCCGAACAGACCCAGTACTTC.

The V gene is TRBV29-1, the J gene TRBJ1-4; tentative D call: TRBD1 (5 bases). Germline assignment: CDR1 SQVTM and CDR2 ANQGSEA. Trimming shortened V by 1 base and J by 10 bases, and 13 bases separated the two germline ends. The CDR3 contains 13 residues. The CDR3 is CSVEGTISGKLFF. The CDR3 DNA sequence: TGCAGCGTTGAAGGGACAATTAGTGGAAAACTGTTTTTT.

The chain combines TRBV7-9 with TRBJ2-2; 11 nucleotides match TRBD2. V trimming: 3 bases; J trimming: 6 bases; junction bases outside the gene matches: 6. In germline, CDR1 is SEHNR, CDR2 FQNEAQ (reference sequence). This CDR3 comprises 16 residues. The CDR3 loop reads CASSFLAGGPPGELFF. In nucleotides, the CDR3 is TGTGCCAGCAGCTTCTTAGCGGGAGGGCCTCCCGGGGAGCTGTTTTTT.

The chain uses TRBV2 and TRBJ2-7; possibly TRBD2 for D (5 bases). Germline CDR1 reads SNHLY; CDR2 reads FYNNEI. Trimming removed 6 bases at V and 4 bases at J, with 16 bases between. The CDR3 is 14 amino acids. The DNA for the CDR3 is TGTGCCAGCAGGAGCGGTACATCGGAGTACGAGCAGTACTTC. It codes for CASRSGTSEYEQYF.

This rearrangement joins TRBV5-1 to TRBJ2-5; no reliable D call. The CDR3 extends over 14 amino acids. Per germline, CDR1 SGHRS and CDR2 YFSETQ. V was pared by 2 bases and J by 7 bases, with 15 bases between. The CDR3 nucleotides are TGCGCCAGCAGCTTTGATTCCGTCCCAGGGACCCAGTACTTC. Protein sequence: CASSFDSVPGTQYF.

This clone was detected only a few times. CDR3: CASSYPGAGIEKLFF. In DNA form, the CDR3 reads TGTGCCAGCAGCTACCCAGGGGCAGGGATTGAAAAACTGTTTTTT. This chain connects TRBV5-5 to TRBJ1-4, with a weak D call TRBD1 (6 bases). The germline gives CDR1 SGHKS, CDR2 YYEKEE (reference sequence). The CDR3 has 15 residues. V was trimmed by 3 bases and J by 7 bases, leaving 16 bases between them.

J is TRBJ1-1 and V is TRBV7-9; D call uncertain. The germline V and J ends were trimmed by 5 bases and 6 bases, with 13 bases remaining between them. CDR1 and CDR2 (germline): SEHNR, FQNEAQ (reference sequence). The CDR3 is 13 amino acids. The CDR3 nucleotides read TGTGCCAGCAGCCCCCCGGGGTGGCCTGAAGCTTTCTTT. It specifies CASSPPGWPEAFF.

The chain couples TRBV6-1 to TRBJ1-2, with D perhaps matching TRBD1 (6 bases). This CDR3 spans 15 amino acids. Germline V lookup: CDR1 MNHNS, CDR2 SASEGT. Trimming took 6 bases from V and 3 from J, leaving 17 bases between them. CDR3 residues: CASSLGRTADYGYTF. DNA of the CDR3: TGTGCCAGCAGCCTCGGTAGGACAGCAGACTATGGCTACACCTTC.

As to this clone: One end of the junction does not line up with germline, which may come from a read error. CDR3 bases: TGTGCCAGCATCTCAGGGACTAGCCGGAACCGGGGAGCTGTTTTT. Amino acid sequence: CASISGTSRNRGAVF. The chain has TRBV11-3 and TRBJ2-2; 9 nucleotides align to TRBD2. Germline CDR1 SGHNT, CDR2 YENEEA. This CDR3 is built from 15 residues.

The CDR3: CASSLDSGGLNEQFF. CDR3 DNA: TGTGCCAGCAGCTTAGATAGCGGGGGACTCAATGAGCAGTTCTTC. V usage is TRBV7-9 and J usage is TRBJ2-1; TRBD2 matches 9 bases. The CDR3 loop spans 15 amino acids. Germline-derived CDR1 and CDR2 are SEHNR and FQNEAQ (reference sequence). V lost 1 base, J lost 6 bases, and 4 bases stayed unmatched.

CDR3 nucleotides: TGTGCCAGCAGTCGGACAGGGGTCGAGTATTTT. Protein sequence: CASSRTGVEYF. This rearrangement joins TRBV7-9 to TRBJ2-3, with 9 bases fitting TRBD1. V shed 6 bases and J 13 bases; nucleotides not matched to a gene: 5. CDR1 is SEHNR and CDR2 is FQNEAQ in the germline V gene (reference sequence). This CDR3 spans 11 amino acids.

There are a few counts of this clone. The chain carries TRBV5-6 and TRBJ2-2; 8 nucleotides align to TRBD1. V lost 4 bases, J lost 3 bases, and 8 bases stayed unmatched. The CDR3 is 16 amino acids. Germline loops: CDR1 SGHDT, CDR2 YYEEEE. The CDR3 reads CASSRWTGTYTGELFF. Written as DNA, the CDR3 is TGTGCCAGCAGCCGATGGACAGGGACCTACACCGGGGAGCTGTTTTTT.

V gene TRBV6-5 combines with J gene TRBJ2-5, with 12 bases aligning to TRBD2. Trimming took 2 bases from V and 2 from J; bases not matched to a gene: 0. The germline gives CDR1 MNHEY, CDR2 SVGAGI. This CDR3 is built from 15 residues. The CDR3 nucleotides are TGTGCCAGCAGTTACCTAGCGGGGGGGCAAGAGACCCAGTACTTC. This sequence encodes CASSYLAGGQETQYF.

This clone was seen a few times. The gene calls are TRBV6-1 and TRBJ2-7; TRBD2 might be the D (6 bases). Trimming cost V 2 bases and J 0 bases, with 17 bases left between them. This CDR3 contains 17 residues. Germline lookup yields CDR1 MNHNS and CDR2 SASEGT. Here the CDR3 reads CASSEIVLGLNSYEQYF. The DNA for the CDR3 is TGTGCCAGCAGTGAAATCGTCTTGGGACTCAACTCCTACGAGCAGTACTTC.

The rearrangement uses TRBV4-1 and TRBJ1-2; 7 bases match TRBD1. The junction had 6 bases not matched to a gene; V was cut back by 0 bases and J by 2 bases. The germline V gene encodes CDR1 MGHRA and CDR2 YSYEKL. The CDR3 consists of 16 residues. In DNA, the CDR3 is TGCGCCAGCAGCCAAGAGAAGGGACAGACAAACTATGGCTACACCTTC. This gives the protein CASSQEKGQTNYGYTF.

The chain combines TRBV10-2 with TRBJ2-1, with 9 bases fitting TRBD2. The CDR3 spans 15 residues. Germline V gives CDR1 WSHSY, CDR2 SAAADI. After removal of 8 bases from V and 1 base from J, the junction contained 6 bases not matched to a gene. In nucleotides, the CDR3 is TGCGCCAGCCGGGCGGGGGGGGGATCCTACAATGAGCAGTTCTTC. Its protein is CASRAGGGSYNEQFF.

In regard to this clone: This sample also contains other DNA sequences that code for the same CDR3. CDR3 in amino acids: CASSVGSGGYEQYF. CDR3 nucleotides: TGTGCCAGCAGCGTAGGGAGCGGGGGCTACGAGCAGTACTTC. The rearrangement links TRBV9 to TRBJ2-7, with 8 nucleotides matching TRBD2. After removal of 0 bases from V and 3 bases from J, the junction contained 2 bases not matched to a gene. CDR1 is SGDLS and CDR2 is YYNGEE in the germline V gene. The CDR3 extends over 14 amino acids.

This clone was seen at least ten times. J is TRBJ2-1 and V is TRBV7-3, with D tentatively TRBD1 (6 bases). The CDR3 sequence is 16 residues long. Looked up from germline, CDR1 is SGHTA and CDR2 is FQGTGA. Trimming left V 5 bases short and J 0 bases short, with 14 bases between. CDR3 coding DNA: TGTGCCAGCAGCCAAGACAGGCTCAGCTCCTACAATGAGCAGTTCTTC. Its translation: CASSQDRLSSYNEQFF. Looking up the rest from reference TRBV7-3 and TRBJ2-1 gives the full variable domain: GAGVSQTPSNKVTEKGKYVELRCDPISGHTALYWYRQSLGQGPEFLIYFQGTGAADDSGLPNDRFFAVRPEGSVSTLKIQRTERGDSAVYLCASSQDRLSSYNEQFFGPGTRLTVL.